The clone carrying this TCR beta chain was found many times. Antigen unknown. The sample comes from a study of T cells in Graves' hyperthyroidism and ophthalmopathy. Study-wide findings and caveats: Ophthalmopathy prediction by the model preceded onset by a median roughly 6.3 months.

Researchers took RNA transcripts and amplified the TCR beta CDR3 regions from them. Initially, a first-round RT-PCR of the TCR CDR3 employed the HTBI primer set. TCRdb itself ran the multiplex PCR reads through MiXCR, one entry per CDR3 protein. The table lists a few hundred thousand distinct CDR3 sequences, 15% to 19% of them singletons. If no ophthalmopathy progression occurred within 18 months, Graves' hyperthyroidism was stable. Clinical symptoms, serum thyroxine, TRAb, thyroid ultrasound and orbital computed tomography established diagnosis. This CDR3 spans 15 amino acids. The junction had 4 bases not matched to a gene; V was cut back by 1 base and J by 5 bases. Germline lookup yields CDR1 LGHDT and CDR2 YNNKEL (reference sequence).

The chain links TRBV3-1 to TRBJ2-5, with 10 bases lining up with TRBD2. Sequenced material: blood. The TCR originated in a woman aged 18 to 35 with Graves' hyperthyroidism. CDR3 loop: CASSQASGSGETQYF. The CDR3 coding sequence is TGTGCCAGCAGCCAAGCTAGCGGGAGCGGGGAGACCCAGTACTTC.